This TCR beta chain originates from a study of T cells in Graves' hyperthyroidism and ophthalmopathy. The wider study: Staff took peripheral blood when the initial diagnosis was made, before any treatment began. Findings and caveats of the study: Expanded thyroid clonotypes (above 0.001) were mostly also found in blood.

This CDR3 is 12 amino acids long. The germline V and J ends were trimmed by 8 bases and 3 bases, with 8 bases remaining between them. Germline-derived CDR1 and CDR2 are ENHRY and SYGVKD. Patients aged 18 to 65 had newly diagnosed hyperthyroidism lasting under 2 months. Clinicians diagnosed patients from clinical symptoms, serum thyroxine and TRAb, thyroid ultrasound and orbital computed tomography. This clonotype was recorded many times. What it binds is unknown. Researchers amplified the TCR beta CDR3 regions from RNA transcripts. The TCR CDR3 was amplified in a first-round RT-PCR using the HTBI primer set. TCRdb re-called the multiplex PCR reads through MiXCR, storing one row per CDR3 protein. Of hundreds of thousands of distinct CDR3 sequences in the sample, about 38% were seen once.

The V call is TRBV10-3, the J call TRBJ1-5; D is unresolved. Sequencing input: blood. This receptor was obtained from a man between 18 and 29 years old with Graves' hyperthyroidism. The CDR3 DNA is TGTGCCATCGGTAGTCCCAATCAGCCCCAGCATTTT. Protein: CAIGSPNQPQHF.